This T cell receptor (beta chain) was recovered during a study of T cells after yellow fever vaccination. From the 5' RACE reads, TCRdb called clonotypes with MiXCR, one entry per CDR3 protein. The sample has about 340,000 distinct CDR3 sequences, under 15% seen once. This CDR3 region has 13 residues. Germline lookup yields CDR1 MNHEY and CDR2 SVGAGI. The ends were cut back, 6 bases at V and 4 bases at J, with 12 bases in the middle. The TCR was taken from a man in his late teens or twenties who received the YFV17D yellow fever vaccine. Sequenced material: CD4+ T cells sorted from PBMCs, taken 15 days after the yellow fever booster vaccination. The V call is TRBV6-5, the J call TRBJ1-2; weak D call: TRBD1 (5 bases). The CDR3 loop reads CASSPEGTYGYTF. In DNA form, the CDR3 reads TGTGCCAGCAGCCCAGAGGGGACCTATGGCTACACCTTC.